This T cell receptor beta chain was profiled in a study of OX40 agonist ivuxolimab in advanced cancers. Background on the study: Head and neck, renal cell, melanoma or hepatocellular carcinoma were the cancers that dose-escalation patients had. Study-level findings and limits: Expanded peripheral T-cell antigen specificity went undetermined. Averaging showed that CD8+ T cells had more expanded clones than CD4+ did. At 0.1 to 3.0 mg/kg and by week 6, CD4+ and CD8+ T cells in the blood had expanded clonally.

Comment on this clone: Its antigen is as yet unknown.

CDR1 and CDR2 from the germline V gene are SGHKS and YYEKEE (reference sequence). Deletions cut 4 bases from V and 6 bases from J, with 13 bases between. The CDR3 is 14 residues long. Profiled with immunoSEQ multiplex PCR; TCRdb holds only in-frame clones, not every one. The table includes some 100,000 clones, roughly nine tenths detected once. Sequences were derived from CD4+ or CD8+ T cells sorted from blood, sampled in a trial of the OX40 agonist ivuxolimab. V gene TRBV5-5 combines with J gene TRBJ2-2, with D perhaps TRBD1 (6 bases). This clonotype originated in an adult with an advanced solid tumor such as melanoma, head and neck, liver or kidney cancer. CDR3 nucleotides: TGTGCCAGCAGCACCTACACAGGGTCCGGGGAGCTGTTTTTT. Protein sequence: CASSTYTGSGELFF.